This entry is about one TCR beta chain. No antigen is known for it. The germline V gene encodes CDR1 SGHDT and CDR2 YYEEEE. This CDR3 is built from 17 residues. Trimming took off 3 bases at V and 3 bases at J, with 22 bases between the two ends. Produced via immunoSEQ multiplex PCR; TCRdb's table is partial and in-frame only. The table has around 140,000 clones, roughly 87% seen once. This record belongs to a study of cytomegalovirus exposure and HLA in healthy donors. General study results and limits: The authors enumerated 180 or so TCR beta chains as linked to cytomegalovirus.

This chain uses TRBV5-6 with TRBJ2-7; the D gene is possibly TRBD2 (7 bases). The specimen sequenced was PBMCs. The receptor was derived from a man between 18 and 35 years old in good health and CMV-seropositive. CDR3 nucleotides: TGTGCCAGCAGCTCCATTAGGGGGGGCCTTAGGGGCTACGAGCAGTACTTC. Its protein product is CASSSIRGGLRGYEQYF.